The 25 T cell receptor beta chains reported below all come from one sample, sequenced in a study of T-cell reconstitution after alpha-beta-depleted transplantation in children. TCRbeta library preparation incorporated unique molecular identifiers. TCRdb reprocessed the PCR reads via MiXCR and lists one record per CDR3 protein. The sample holds approximately 590,000 distinct CDR3 sequences, about 10% seen once. Sequenced here: PBMCs from the stem cell graft donor, sampled from the stem cell graft. Every receptor here comes from a human donor who donated a stem cell graft to a child with acute myeloid leukemia.

This clonotype occurred many times. J is TRBJ1-1 and V is TRBV29-1; TRBD1 matches 8 bases. The CDR3 covers 12 residues. V shed 7 bases and J 6 bases; nucleotides not matched to a gene: 7. CDR1 SQVTM and CDR2 ANQGSEA come from the germline V gene. The DNA of the CDR3 is TGCAGCGCAGGGGGCGCGGTCTCTGAAGCTTTCTTT. It is translated as CSAGGAVSEAFF.

The J gene is TRBJ2-1, the V gene TRBV27; D uncertain. The CDR3 is made up of 13 amino acids. V gave up 6 bases and J gave up 4 bases, with 10 bases separating them. Germline V lookup: CDR1 MNHEY, CDR2 SMNVEV (reference sequence). The DNA of the CDR3 is TGTGCCAGCAGGAAAGGGCTGTACAATGAGCAGTTCTTC. It specifies CASRKGLYNEQFF.

The rearrangement uses TRBV5-1 and TRBJ2-7, with D possibly being TRBD2 (6 bases). The V and J ends lost 0 bases and 3 bases respectively, with 16 bases between them. The CDR3 covers 16 residues. Germline lookup yields CDR1 SGHRS and CDR2 YFSETQ. The CDR3 sequence is CASSLASGVGGYEQYF. The CDR3, as DNA: TGCGCCAGCAGCTTGGCTTCGGGGGTAGGAGGCTACGAGCAGTACTTC.

This chain links TRBV29-1 with TRBJ2-7; TRBD1 matches 10 bases. The V gene end was trimmed by 7 bases and the J gene end by 6 bases; junction bases not matched to a gene: 9. Germline lookup yields CDR1 SQVTM and CDR2 ANQGSEA. This CDR3 comprises 13 residues. CDR3 in DNA: TGCAGCGCAAGACAGGGGGCGGAGGGCGAGCAGTACTTC. It codes for CSARQGAEGEQYF.

This clonotype was seen many times. This sequence joins TRBV5-5 and TRBJ2-1, with TRBD1 identical over 7 bases. Germline V gene data show CDR1 as SGHKS and CDR2 as YYEKEE (reference sequence). The CDR3 runs to 15 residues. Unmatched junction bases numbered 6, after V lost 0 bases and J lost 6 bases. The CDR3 sequence: CASSLARTGINEQFF. Here the CDR3 DNA reads TGTGCCAGCAGCTTGGCCCGGACAGGTATCAATGAGCAGTTCTTC.

This clonotype was counted only a few times. The genes are TRBV3-1 and TRBJ1-6, with 8 bases aligning to TRBD1. V was pared by 5 bases and J by 14 bases, with 8 bases of the junction left unmatched. The germline gives CDR1 LGHDT, CDR2 YNNKEL (reference sequence). CDR3 length: 13 amino acids. CDR3 protein: CASSLNSGGTLHF. CDR3 in DNA: TGTGCCAGCAGCTTGAACTCAGGGGGCACCCTCCACTTT.

The V and J genes are TRBV20-1 and TRBJ2-1; D not resolved. Germline assignment: CDR1 DFQATT and CDR2 SNEGSKA (reference sequence). Deletions cut 5 bases from V and 7 bases from J, with 12 bases between. The CDR3 totals 12 residues. CDR3 in DNA: TGCAGTGCTCTGAACCAAGGGAATGAGCAGTTCTTC. Translated: CSALNQGNEQFF.

A note on this clonotype: No conserved phenylalanine or tryptophan is present at the end of the CDR3, so a read error is the likely explanation. V is TRBV4-3 and J is TRBJ2-7, with 10 bases matching TRBD2. The germline CDR1 and CDR2 sequences are LGHNA and YSLEER. This CDR3 has 17 amino acids. The V and J ends lost 0 bases and 3 bases, in that order; junction bases with no gene match: 8. The CDR3 DNA reads as TGCGCCAGCAGCCAAGATCCGGCTAGCGGGAGTGGCTACGAGCAGTACATC. It translates to CASSQDPASGSGYEQYI.

This clonotype was detected ten times or more. The chain links TRBV6-2 or TRBV6-3 to TRBJ2-1; weak D call: TRBD2 (6 bases). V lost 6 bases and J 1 base, leaving 13 bases between the germline ends. CDR1 and CDR2 (germline): MNHEY, SVGEGT. This CDR3 is 15 amino acids long. This chain's CDR3 is CASSAVGGSYNEQFF. The CDR3 nucleotides are TGTGCCAGCAGCGCTGTGGGGGGATCCTACAATGAGCAGTTCTTC.

The chain has TRBV29-1 and TRBJ2-3; the match to TRBD2 covers 10 bases. With V trimmed by 5 bases and J by 4 bases, 9 bases remained unmatched. CDR3 length: 15 amino acids. The germline V gene has CDR1 SQVTM and CDR2 ANQGSEA. For the CDR3, the DNA is TGCAGCGTTTCTCCGGGACTAGCGCCCTCAGATACGCAGTATTTT. This sequence encodes CSVSPGLAPSDTQYF.

The CDR3 reads CATSRESPYGYTF. The CDR3 DNA reads as TGTGCCACCAGCAGAGAGTCCCCCTATGGCTACACCTTC. The rearrangement uses TRBV15 and TRBJ1-2, with D hard to call. Germline V CDR1 and CDR2: LNHNV, YYDKDF (reference sequence). The CDR3 loop spans 13 amino acids. V shed 0 bases and J shed 4 bases, with 6 bases lying between them.

This clonotype appeared once. The chain uses TRBV30 and TRBJ2-3; D may correspond to TRBD1 or TRBD2 (5 bases each). V was trimmed by 5 bases and J by 4 bases, leaving 16 bases between them. The CDR3 is 14 amino acids. Per the germline V gene, CDR1 is GTSNPN and CDR2 is SVGIG (reference sequence). The CDR3 here is CAWRWGTSADTQYF. CDR3 in DNA: TGTGCCTGGCGTTGGGGGACGTCGGCAGATACGCAGTATTTT.

A few counts support this clonotype. The V call is TRBV6-2 or TRBV6-3, the J call TRBJ2-1, with 8 nucleotides matching TRBD2. Germline V gene sequence: CDR1 MNHEY, CDR2 SVGEGT. Unmatched junction bases numbered 15, after V lost 0 bases and J lost 11 bases. The CDR3 totals 17 residues. The chain's CDR3 is CASSYSEGLAAPMKQFF. CDR3 in DNA: TGTGCCAGCAGTTACTCAGAAGGACTAGCCGCCCCAATGAAGCAGTTCTTC.

The chain couples TRBV7-8 to TRBJ2-5; TRBD2 matches 9 bases. The CDR3 has 16 amino acids. The germline CDR1 and CDR2 sequences are SGHVS and FQNEAQ. Germline trimming cut 4 bases from V and 5 bases from J; bases unmatched to any gene: 11. The CDR3 nucleotides read TGTGCCAGCAGCTCCCGGGGGCTAGCGGGACGGGAGACCCAGTACTTC. It encodes CASSSRGLAGRETQYF.

J is TRBJ1-5 and V is TRBV4-3; D unclear. The CDR3 contains 15 residues. Germline values: CDR1 LGHNA, CDR2 YSLEER. The V end lost 0 bases, the J end lost 4 bases, and 10 bases lay between the germline ends. The CDR3 DNA is TGCGCCAGCAGCCAAGATTTAAAAGGGAATCAGCCCCAGCATTTT. Translation: CASSQDLKGNQPQHF.

This clonotype has just a few counts. The chain recombines TRBV20-1 with TRBJ2-5, with a tentative D call TRBD2 (6 bases). V was clipped by 5 bases and J by 5 bases, with 12 bases between them. CDR3 length: 12 residues. Germline V gene sequence: CDR1 DFQATT, CDR2 SNEGSKA (reference sequence). The CDR3 DNA reads TGCAGTGCTTATCGGGGGTACGAGACCCAGTACTTC. As protein: CSAYRGYETQYF.

This clonotype was seen a handful of times. The genes are TRBV2 and TRBJ1-1, with D perhaps TRBD1 (5 bases). Germline V gene sequence: CDR1 SNHLY, CDR2 FYNNEI. Trimming took off 8 bases at V and 6 bases at J, with 13 bases between the two ends. This CDR3 has 12 residues. The CDR3 loop is CASETLGAEAFF. In nucleotides, the CDR3 is TGTGCCAGCGAAACTCTGGGGGCTGAAGCTTTCTTT.

This clonotype was observed a handful of times. This chain uses TRBV9 with TRBJ1-3, with D uncertain. Germline CDR1 is SGDLS and CDR2 is YYNGEE. The CDR3 is 16 amino acids. Trimming pared 1 base from V and 2 bases from J, leaving 13 bases between. The CDR3 DNA sequence: TGTGCCAGCAGCGTAAGTGGGGAGGAAACTGGAAACACCATATATTTT. Translated, it gives CASSVSGEETGNTIYF. The variable domain in full, with the rest retrieved from reference TRBV9 and TRBJ1-3, is DSGVTQTPKHLITATGQRVTLRCSPRSGDLSVYWYQQSLDQGLQFLIQYYNGEERAKGNILERFSAQQFPDLHSELNLSSLELGDSALYFCASSVSGEETGNTIYFGEGSWLTVV.

The genes are TRBV10-1 and TRBJ2-2, with D possibly being TRBD2 (5 bases). The ends were cut back, 8 bases at V and 0 bases at J, with 16 bases in the middle. The CDR3 covers 16 residues. The germline CDR1 and CDR2 sequences are WNHNN and SYGVQD (reference sequence). CDR3 amino acids: CASYLDCPANTGELFF. The CDR3 DNA reads TGCGCCAGCTATCTGGACTGTCCCGCGAACACCGGGGAGCTGTTTTTT.

The chain combines TRBV29-1 with TRBJ2-7; 7 bases fit TRBD2. The CDR3 runs 16 residues. The V gene's germline CDR1 is SQVTM and CDR2 ANQGSEA. V dropped 1 base and J dropped 1; count of bases not matched to a gene: 10. The CDR3 DNA follows: TGCAGCGTTGAAGGGGGGGGAGGGGATAGTTCCTACGAGCAGTACTTC. Amino acid sequence: CSVEGGGGDSSYEQYF.

This clonotype occurred a few times. V and J are TRBV30 and TRBJ1-5, with unresolved D. Trimming shortened V by 2 bases and J by 1 base, and 6 bases separated the two germline ends. CDR3 length equals 13 residues. Germline V lookup: CDR1 GTSNPN, CDR2 SVGIG (reference sequence). The CDR3 loop reads CAWSFDSNQPQHF. The CDR3 DNA follows: TGTGCCTGGAGTTTTGACAGCAATCAGCCCCAGCATTTT. The full variable domain, its missing parts supplied by reference TRBV30 and TRBJ1-5, is SQTIHQWPATLVQPVGSPLSLECTVEGTSNPNLYWYRQAAGRGLQLLFYSVGIGQISSEVPQNLSASRPQDRQFILSSKKLLLSDSGFYLCAWSFDSNQPQHFGDGTRLSIL.

This clonotype was picked up many times. V gene TRBV6-2 or TRBV6-3 combines with J gene TRBJ2-7; 8 positions agree with TRBD1. Germline CDR1 and CDR2: MNHEY and SVGEGT. V was clipped by 8 bases and J by 3 bases; unmatched bases: 6. The CDR3 has 13 amino acids. The CDR3 nucleotides are TGTGCCAGCCGCAGGGGGCGCTTCTACGAGCAGTACTTC. The encoded protein is CASRRGRFYEQYF.

The chain is built from TRBV28 and TRBJ2-1; tentative D call: TRBD1 (6 bases). Germline V gene data show CDR1 as MDHEN and CDR2 as SYDVKM. V gave up 8 bases and J gave up 15 bases, with 14 bases separating them. CDR3 length: 10 amino acids. The CDR3 nucleotides read TGTGCCAGCGGGGGCGGGTCCGGGTTCTTC. It encodes CASGGGSGFF. The full variable domain, with the rest looked up from reference TRBV28 and TRBJ2-1, is DVKVTQSSRYLVKRTGEKVFLECVQDMDHENMFWYRQDPGLGLRLIYFSYDVKMKEKGDIPEGYSVSREKKERFSLILESASTNQTSMYLCASGGGSGFFGPGTRLTVL.

This clonotype appeared many times. The chain is built from TRBV12-3 or TRBV12-4 and TRBJ2-7; no firm D call. Trimming left V 6 bases short and J 2 bases short, with 11 bases between. The length of the CDR3 is 13 residues. For the CDR3, the DNA is TGTGCCAGCAGCCGTACAGTAACCTACGAGCAGTACTTC. Translating gives CASSRTVTYEQYF.

Worth noting for this clonotype: This could be a read error, since a much larger clone is one nucleotide away. The V gene is TRBV12-3 or TRBV12-4, the J gene TRBJ1-5; 7 nucleotides match TRBD1. V was clipped by 5 bases and J by 2 bases; unmatched bases: 6. This CDR3 has 15 residues. CDR3 amino acids: CASSPTGIGNQPQHF. The CDR3, as DNA: TGTGCCAGCAGTCCGACAGGGATCGGCAATCAGCCCCAGCATTTT.